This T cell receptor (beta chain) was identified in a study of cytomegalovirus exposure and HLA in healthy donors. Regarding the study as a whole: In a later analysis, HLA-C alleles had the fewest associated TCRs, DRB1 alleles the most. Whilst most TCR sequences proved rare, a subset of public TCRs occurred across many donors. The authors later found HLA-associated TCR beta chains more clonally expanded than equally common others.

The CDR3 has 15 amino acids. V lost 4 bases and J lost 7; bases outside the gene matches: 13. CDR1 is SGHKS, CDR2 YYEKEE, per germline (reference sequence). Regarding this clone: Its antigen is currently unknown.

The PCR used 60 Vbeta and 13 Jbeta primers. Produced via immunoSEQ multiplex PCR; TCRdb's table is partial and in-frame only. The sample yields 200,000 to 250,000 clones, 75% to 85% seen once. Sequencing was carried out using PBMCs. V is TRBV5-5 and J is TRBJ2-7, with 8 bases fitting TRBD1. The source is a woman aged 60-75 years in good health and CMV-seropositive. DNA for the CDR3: TGTGCCAGCAGCCCAATCGGGACAGGCGGCCGGGAGCAGTACTTC. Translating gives CASSPIGTGGREQYF.